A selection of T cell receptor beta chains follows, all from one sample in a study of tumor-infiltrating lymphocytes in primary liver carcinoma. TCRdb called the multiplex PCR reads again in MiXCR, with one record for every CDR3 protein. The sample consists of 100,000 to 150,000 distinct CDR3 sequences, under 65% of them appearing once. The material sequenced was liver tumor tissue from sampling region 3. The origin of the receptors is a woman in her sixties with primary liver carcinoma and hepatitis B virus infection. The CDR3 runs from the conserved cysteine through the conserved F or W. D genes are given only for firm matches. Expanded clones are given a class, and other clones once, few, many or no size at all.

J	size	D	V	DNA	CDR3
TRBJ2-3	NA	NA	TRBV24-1	TGTGCCACCAGCGCGACAGGCACAGATACGCAGTTTTTT	CATSATGTDTQFF
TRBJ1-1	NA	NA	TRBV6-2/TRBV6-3	TGTGCCACCAGTTACCCCGGACAACTTTCAGCTTTCTTT	CATSYPGQLSAFF
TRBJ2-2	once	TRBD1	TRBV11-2	TGTGCCAGCGACAGGGAGTACACCGGGGAGCTGTTTTTT	CASDREYTGELFF
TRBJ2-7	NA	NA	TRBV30	TGTGCCTGGAATGTCGTAGGGGGGATACGCTCCTACGAGCAGTACTTC	CAWNVVGGIRSYEQYF
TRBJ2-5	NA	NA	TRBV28	TGTGCCAGCAGTCAGGTCTCCTGGGGAGAGACCCAGTACTTC	CASSQVSWGETQYF
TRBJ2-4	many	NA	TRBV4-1	TGCGCCAGCAGCCAAGAGCCAAGGAACATTCAGTACTTC	CASSQEPRNIQYF
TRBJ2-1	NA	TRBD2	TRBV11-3	TGTGCCAGCAGTTCAGGGACTAGCAGGACTCTTGAGCAGTTCTTC	CASSSGTSRTLEQFF
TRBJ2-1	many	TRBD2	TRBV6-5	TGTGCCAGCAGTTACTCGGCGGGAGGGCCCAATGAGCAGTTCTTC	CASSYSAGGPNEQFF
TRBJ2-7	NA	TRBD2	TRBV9	TGTGCCAGCAGCTCCCCCCGTAAGGGGACTAGTGATACCTACGAGCAGTACTTC	CASSSPRKGTSDTYEQYF
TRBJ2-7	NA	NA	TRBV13	TGTGTCAGCCGCTTAACTCCCGGCGAGCAGTACTTC	CVSRLTPGEQYF
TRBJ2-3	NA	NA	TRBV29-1	TGCAGCGTTGAGGTTAGCGGTACAGATATGCAGTATTTT	CSVEVSGTDMQYF
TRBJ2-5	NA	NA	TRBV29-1	TGCAGCGTCGCGAGGGGAAGTCAAGAGACCCAGTACTTC	CSVARGSQETQYF
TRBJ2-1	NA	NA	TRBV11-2	TGTGCCAGCAGCTTAGTCGATGACACCTACAATGAGCAGTTCTTC	CASSLVDDTYNEQFF
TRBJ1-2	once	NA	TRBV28	NA	CAGRTGGGNYGCTF
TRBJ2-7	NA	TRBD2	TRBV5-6	TGTGCCAGCAGCTCATCCGGAGGACTAGCGGTTAGCTACGAGCAGTACTTC	CASSSSGGLAVSYEQYF
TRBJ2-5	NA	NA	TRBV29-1	TGCAGCGTAGGGCAGCAAGAGACCCGGTACTTC	CSVGQQETRYF
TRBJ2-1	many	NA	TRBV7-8	TGTGCCAGCAGCTTACCAAGAAACAATGAGCAGTTCTTC	CASSLPRNNEQFF
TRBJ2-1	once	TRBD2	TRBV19	TGTGCCAGTACCTCTAGCGGGAGTATTAATGAGCAGTTCTTC	CASTSSGSINEQFF
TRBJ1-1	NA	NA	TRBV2	TGTGCCAGCATGGCGGGGGCATGGGAAGCTTTCTTT	CASMAGAWEAFF
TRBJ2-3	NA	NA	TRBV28	TGTGCCAGCGGTACAATGACAGATACGCAGTATTTT	CASGTMTDTQYF
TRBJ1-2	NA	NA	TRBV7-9	TGTGCCAGCAGCTTACACATGCCCGTCTCTAACTATGGCTACACCTTC	CASSLHMPVSNYGYTF
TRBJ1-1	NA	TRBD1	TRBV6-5	TGTGCCAGCAGTTTGGGACAGGGAGTTGGAGTGACTGGAGCTTTCTTT	CASSLGQGVGVTGAFF
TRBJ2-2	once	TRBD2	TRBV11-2	TGTGCCAGCAGCTCTAGAGGGGGGAGCGGGGGGCTGTTTTTT	CASSSRGGSGGLFF
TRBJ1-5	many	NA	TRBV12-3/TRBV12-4	TGTGCCAGCAGCGGGGATATTTATAGCAATCAGCCCCAGCATTTT	CASSGDIYSNQPQHF
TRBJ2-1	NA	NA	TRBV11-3	TGTGCCAGCAGCTTAGATCGAGGGGAGTGGGATGTCGATGAGCAGTTCTTC	CASSLDRGEWDVDEQFF
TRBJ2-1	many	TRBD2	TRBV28	TGTGCCACAGGACTAGCGGGAGAGAATGAGCAGTTCTTC	CATGLAGENEQFF
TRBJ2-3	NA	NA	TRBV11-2	TGTGTCAGCAGCATTGGGCTTCCCACAGATATGCAGTATTTT	CVSSIGLPTDMQYF
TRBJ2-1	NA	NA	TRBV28	TGTGCCAGCAGTTTCGGATCTCTCAATGAGCAGTTCTTC	CASSFGSLNEQFF
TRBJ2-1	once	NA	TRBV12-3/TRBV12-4	TGTACCAGCACCATCACAGGGTCCCTTGTCAGTGAGCAGTTCTTC	CTSTITGSLVSEQFF
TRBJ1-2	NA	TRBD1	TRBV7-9	TGTGTCAGCAGCTTTACAGGGGGTAATGGCTACACCTTC	CVSSFTGGNGYTF
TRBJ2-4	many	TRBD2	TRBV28	TGTGCCAGCAGTTCTCCAGGACTAGCCATCAACAAAAACATTCAGTACTTC	CASSSPGLAINKNIQYF
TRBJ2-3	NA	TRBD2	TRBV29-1	TGCAGCGTTGAAGGCGGGGAGGGCACAGATATGCAGTATTTT	CSVEGGEGTDMQYF
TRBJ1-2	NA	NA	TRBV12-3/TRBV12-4	NA	CANSLGQITYYCYTF
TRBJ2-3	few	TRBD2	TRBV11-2	TGTGCTAGCAGCTTATTAGTGGGAGGGGCCGCAGATACGCAGTATTTT	CASSLLVGGAADTQYF
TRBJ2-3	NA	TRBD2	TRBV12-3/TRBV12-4	TGTGCCAGGAGTCTTTCCGGGACTAGCGGGGGTTATACGCAGTATTTT	CARSLSGTSGGYTQYF
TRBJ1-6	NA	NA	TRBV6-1	TGTGCCAGCAGGATACAGGTGGCGTATAATTCACCCCTCCACTTT	CASRIQVAYNSPLHF
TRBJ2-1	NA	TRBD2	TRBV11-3	TGTGCCAGCAGCCCTCAGGGTAGCGGGGACAATGAGCTGTTCTTC	CASSPQGSGDNELFF
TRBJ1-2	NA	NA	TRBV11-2	TGTGTCAGCAGCTTAGGGCCTACTAACTGTGGCTACACCTTC	CVSSLGPTNCGYTF
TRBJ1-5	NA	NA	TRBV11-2	TGTGCCAGCAGCTTAGATCCTGGGTTTAATCAGTCCCAGCATTTT	CASSLDPGFNQSQHF
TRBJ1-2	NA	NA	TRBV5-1	TGCGCCAGCAGCACGACGCAGGGAGAGGGGTACTATGGCTACACCTTC	CASSTTQGEGYYGYTF
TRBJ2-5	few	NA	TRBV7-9	TGTGCCAGCAGCTTAATAAGGGGAGTCCGAGGGACCCAGTACTTC	CASSLIRGVRGTQYF
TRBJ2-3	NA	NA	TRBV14	TGTGCCAGCAGCCAACACCCTAACGCGTTCCACTTT	CASSQHPNAFHF
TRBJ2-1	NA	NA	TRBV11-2	TGTACGAGCAGCTTAGATGGTAGCTCCTACAATGAGCAGCTCTTC	CTSSLDGSSYNEQLF
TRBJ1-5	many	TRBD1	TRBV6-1	TGTGCCAGCAGTGCCCGGGACAGGGGGCGCCGGCAGCCCCAGCATTTT	CASSARDRGRRQPQHF